The rows below give T cell receptor beta chains drawn from one sample of a study of identical twins. TCRdb re-analysed the 5' RACE reads in MiXCR, keeping a single row per CDR3 protein. The data contain 550,000 to 700,000 distinct CDR3 sequences, roughly 9.5% of them singletons. A further study also used this sample, focusing on yellow fever vaccine responses in identical twins.

Sequencing input: PBMCs. Receptors were obtained from a woman in her late teens or twenties in good health. The CDR3 runs from the conserved cysteine through the conserved F or W. D genes are given only for firm matches. Size is omitted from some rows. Given values are once, few, many or a class for expanded clones.

>-|many|TRBV4-3|TRBJ2-2
CASSQDIRDTGELFF
TGCGCCAGCAGCCAAGATATACGTGACACCGGGGAGCTGTTTTTT
>TRBD2|many|TRBV4-2|TRBJ2-1
CASSPDASGSYNEQFF
TGTGCCAGCAGCCCGGACGCTAGCGGGTCCTACAATGAGCAGTTCTTC
>-|-|TRBV28|TRBJ1-6
CASSSTGTGAYNSPLHF
TGTGCCAGCAGTTCGACCGGGACCGGAGCCTATAATTCACCCCTCCACTTT
>-|many|TRBV2|TRBJ2-1
CASSEGGAIEQFF
TGTGCCAGCAGTGAGGGGGGGGCTATTGAGCAGTTCTTC
>-|-|TRBV19|TRBJ2-1
CASTLRSGYNEQFF
TGTGCCAGTACCTTAAGATCTGGCTACAATGAGCAGTTCTTC
>TRBD1|few|TRBV7-8|TRBJ2-7
CASSRQGKGYEQYF
TGTGCCAGCAGCCGACAGGGGAAAGGCTACGAGCAGTACTTC
>-|-|TRBV20-1|TRBJ2-7
CSAIRDRGNSYEQYF
TGCAGTGCTATCAGGGACCGGGGGAACTCCTACGAGCAGTACTTC
>TRBD2|few|TRBV12-3/TRBV12-4|TRBJ2-7
CASSFSSSGRAYEQYF
TGTGCCAGCAGTTTCTCTTCTAGCGGGAGGGCCTACGAGCAGTACTTC
>-|-|TRBV28|TRBJ1-1
CASSSQTGRGNTEAFF
TGTGCCAGCAGTTCACAAACAGGGAGGGGGAACACTGAAGCTTTCTTT
>TRBD2|-|TRBV7-3|TRBJ2-3
CASSPAGDRTDTQYF
TGTGCCAGCAGCCCAGCGGGGGATAGAACAGATACGCAGTATTTT
>-|many|TRBV3-1|TRBJ2-2
CASTQNTGELFF
TGTGCCAGCACCCAAAACACCGGGGAGCTGTTTTTT
>-|-|TRBV6-1|TRBJ2-7
CASSGRTAPYEQYF
TGTGCCAGCAGTGGTAGGACAGCCCCCTACGAGCAGTACTTC
>-|few|TRBV12-3/TRBV12-4|TRBJ2-6
CASSPTPKIPGANVLTF
TGTGCCAGCAGTCCGACCCCCAAGATACCTGGGGCCAACGTCCTGACTTTC
>TRBD2|few|TRBV6-4|TRBJ2-1
CASSEGGGEYNEQFF
TGTGCCAGCAGTGAAGGCGGGGGAGAGTACAATGAGCAGTTCTTC
>-|many|TRBV28|TRBJ2-3
CASKTPPDTQYF
TGTGCCAGCAAAACTCCTCCCGATACGCAGTATTTT
>-|many|TRBV29-1|TRBJ2-3
CSVAPPEASTTDTQYF
TGCAGCGTTGCTCCACCGGAGGCTAGCACCACAGATACGCAGTATTTT
>-|-|TRBV5-1|TRBJ1-4
CASSPEGGFNEKLFF
TGCGCCAGCAGCCCCGAGGGGGGGTTTAATGAAAAACTGTTTTTT
>-|few|TRBV23-1|TRBJ2-4
CASSQGPGSKNIQYF
TGCGCCAGCAGTCAAGGTCCGGGAAGCAAAAACATTCAGTACTTC